This T cell receptor beta chain stems from a study of CD8+CD57+ T cells in acquired aplastic anemia. This CDR3 has 15 residues. The J segment lost 8 bases and the V segment lost 5 bases, leaving 10 bases of the junction unmatched. Per the germline V gene, CDR1 is DFQATT and CDR2 is SNEGSKA (reference sequence). As concerns this clonotype: The antigen is unknown.

Genomic DNA templated the TCR beta VDJ and CDR3 profiling. TCRdb processed the reads anew with MiXCR; each CDR3 protein has one entry. Here the sample spans under 200,000 distinct CDR3 sequences, about two thirds being singletons. Study results and limitations: Patients were compared with controls for CD8+ Simpson's diversity, and no significant difference emerged.

Individuals selected for sequencing had exhibited CD8+CD57+ cell expansion on flow cytometry. The sequenced material came from sorted CD4+, CD8+, or CD8+CD57+ T cells (not recorded which) from PBMCs. V gene TRBV20-1 combines with J gene TRBJ1-6, with 9 bases matching TRBD1. The clonotype was recovered from a human donor with aplastic anemia. CDR3 amino acids: CSAFLGGQGDSPLHF. CDR3 bases: TGCAGTGCTTTTTTAGGGGGACAGGGTGATTCACCCCTCCACTTT.